Shown below are 13 T cell receptor beta chains from a single sample sequenced in a study of T cells in Graves' hyperthyroidism and ophthalmopathy (dated by TCRdb to between 2018 and 2021). The library was obtained by multiplex PCR. Sequencer: Illumina HiSeq 2000. Amplification of TCR beta CDR3 regions was carried out from RNA transcripts. A first-round RT-PCR of the TCR CDR3 used the HTBI primer set with the Qiagen OneStep RT-PCR kit. TCRdb reran the public reads through fastp at Q25 and MiXCR, keeping productive beta chains. CDR3 protein sequences are deduplicated, and each keeps its most common genes and DNA. The sample has approximately 570,000 distinct CDR3 sequences on record, around 20% of them singletons. About 45% of the sample is in the top ten clones. The sample was blood. The receptors stem from a man in his forties or fifties with Graves' ophthalmopathy.

The table lists this clonotype with a few counts. The chain has TRBV6-1 and TRBJ1-5; no firm D call. Germline V lookup: CDR1 MNHNS, CDR2 SASEGT. Trimming removed 5 bases at V and 6 bases at J, with 17 bases between. The CDR3 runs 15 residues. The CDR3 DNA reads as TGTGCCAGCAGTCCCCACGTAGCAGGCGGTCAGCCCCAGCATTTT. Its protein product is CASSPHVAGGQPQHF.

To note about this clonotype: A much larger clone is a single base away; this may be a read error. This chain uses TRBV12-3 or TRBV12-4 with TRBJ1-2; weak D call: TRBD1 (5 bases). The CDR3 sequence is 15 residues long. V was cut by 5 bases and J by 8 bases, with 21 bases left in between. The CDR3 DNA reads as TGTGCCAGCAGTCCGGGGGACCCAAAAAGGGGAGGCTACACCTTC. This sequence encodes CASSPGDPKRGGYTF.

This clonotype was found many times. The rearrangement uses TRBV11-3 and TRBJ2-3; D uncertain. V shed 3 bases and J shed 0 bases, with 10 bases lying between them. The CDR3 is 15 amino acids. Germline V gene data show CDR1 as SGHNT and CDR2 as YENEEA. In DNA form, the CDR3 reads TGTGCCAGCAGCTTCTCGCAGGAGAGCACAGATACGCAGTATTTT. This translates into CASSFSQESTDTQYF.

The chain links TRBV10-3 to TRBJ1-1, with D uncertain. Germline V gene lookup returns CDR1 ENHRY and CDR2 SYGVKD. The CDR3 extends over 15 amino acids. Trimming removed 3 bases from V and 0 bases from J, with 11 bases in between. The chain's CDR3 is CAISDQASMNTEAFF. The CDR3 DNA reads as TGTGCCATCAGTGACCAGGCCTCCATGAACACTGAAGCTTTCTTT.

The sample holds many counts of this clonotype. The V gene is TRBV11-2, the J gene TRBJ1-1, with D maybe TRBD1 (5 bases). The CDR3 is 15 residues long. Germline assignment: CDR1 SGHAT and CDR2 FQNNGV. The ends were cut back, 4 bases at V and 10 bases at J, with 22 bases in the middle. CDR3 DNA sequence: TGTGCCAGCAGCTCCTCGGGTTTCCAGGGAGTTGGAGCTTTCTTT. Residues: CASSSSGFQGVGAFF. The complete variable domain, with remaining parts taken from reference TRBV11-2 and TRBJ1-1, reads EAGVAQSPRYKIIEKRQSVAFWCNPISGHATLYWYQQILGQGPKLLIQFQNNGVVDDSQLPKDRFSAERLKGVDSTLKIQPAKLEDSAVYLCASSSSGFQGVGAFFGQGTRLTVV.

This clonotype was observed a handful of times. The V and J genes are TRBV2 and TRBJ1-5, with 8 bases that match TRBD1. CDR1 and CDR2 (germline): SNHLY, FYNNEI. Germline trimming cut 4 bases from V and 0 bases from J; bases unmatched to any gene: 2. The CDR3 sequence is 15 residues long. The CDR3 DNA sequence: TGTGCCAGCAGTGTGGGACAGGCTAGCAATCAGCCCCAGCATTTT. Translating gives CASSVGQASNQPQHF.

This chain connects TRBV7-8 to TRBJ2-7; TRBD2 aligns across 8 bases. V shed 0 bases, J shed 3 bases, and the junction held 10 bases outside the gene matches. The CDR3 runs to 17 residues. Germline V gene sequence: CDR1 SGHVS, CDR2 FQNEAQ. CDR3 coding DNA: TGTGCCAGCAGCTTAGCGCCGGGGGGGCGCCTGGTCTACGAGCAGTACTTC. This sequence encodes CASSLAPGGRLVYEQYF. The full variable domain, its missing parts supplied by reference TRBV7-8 and TRBJ2-7, is GAGVSQSPRYKVAKRGQDVALRCDPISGHVSLFWYQQALGQGPEFLTYFQNEAQLDKSGLPSDRFFAERPEGSVSTLKIQRTQQEDSAVYLCASSLAPGGRLVYEQYFGPGTRLTVT.

This clonotype appeared many times. The chain combines TRBV12-3 or TRBV12-4 with TRBJ2-2; 10 bases match TRBD2. The CDR3 is made up of 16 amino acids. With V trimmed by 4 bases and J by 4 bases, 6 bases remained unmatched. The CDR3 reads CASSYWLAGVTGELFF. CDR3 nucleotide sequence: TGTGCCAGCAGTTATTGGCTAGCGGGGGTCACCGGGGAGCTGTTTTTT.

This clonotype turned up a few times. The V call is TRBV20-1, the J call TRBJ1-2, with 9 bases identical to TRBD1. The ends lost 0 bases at V and 4 bases at J; junction bases unmatched: 9. Germline CDR1 is DFQATT and CDR2 is SNEGSKA (reference sequence). The CDR3 extends over 16 amino acids. The CDR3 spells CSARDRKTGGGYGYTF. As DNA, the CDR3 is TGCAGTGCTAGAGACCGAAAAACAGGGGGCGGCTATGGCTACACCTTC.

The table lists this clonotype with a few counts. V gene TRBV19 combines with J gene TRBJ2-7; D is ambiguous. The germline V gene encodes CDR1 LNHDA and CDR2 SQIVND (reference sequence). The V end lost 7 bases, the J end lost 3 bases, and 10 bases lay between the germline ends. CDR3 length: 12 residues. CDR3 sequence reads: CASTGTNYEQYF. The CDR3 DNA reads TGTGCCAGTACAGGAACGAACTACGAGCAGTACTTC.

The chain employs TRBV30 and TRBJ1-2, with a possible D match to TRBD1 (6 bases). In germline, CDR1 is GTSNPN, CDR2 SVGIG (reference sequence). This CDR3 has 14 residues. V lost 4 bases and J 4 bases, leaving 16 bases between the germline ends. The CDR3 is CAWNHGGQGYGYTF. The CDR3 DNA reads as TGTGCCTGGAATCACGGGGGGCAGGGCTATGGCTACACCTTC.

This clonotype was counted a few times. The CDR3 DNA sequence: TGTGCCAGCAGCCCCCGGGACTCCCGGGGCCACGAGCAGTACTTC. Encoded protein: CASSPRDSRGHEQYF. The chain links TRBV6-1 to TRBJ2-7, with D possibly TRBD2 on 6 matching bases. The CDR3 sequence is 15 residues long. The V gene's germline CDR1 is MNHNS and CDR2 SASEGT. V shed 6 bases and J shed 5 bases, with 20 bases lying between them.

The chain carries TRBV5-1 and TRBJ1-2; 11 bases are shared with TRBD1. The CDR3 loop spans 14 amino acids. Trimming took 4 bases from V and 7 from J; bases not matched to a gene: 6. Germline assignment: CDR1 SGHRS and CDR2 YFSETQ. CDR3 in amino acids: CASSPRTGGSGYTF. The CDR3 nucleotides read TGCGCCAGCAGCCCCCGGACAGGGGGCTCTGGCTACACCTTC.